Each of the 23 T cell receptor beta chains below was sequenced from the same sample in a study of radiotherapy plus CTLA-4 blockade in lung cancer. Sequencing used immunoSEQ multiplex PCR; TCRdb keeps in-frame clones, though not all of them. This repertoire shows about 68,000 clones, 70% to 85% found once; its top ten account for roughly a tenth. Sequencing was performed on peripheral blood, taken from a patient treated with radiotherapy plus ipilimumab. Every receptor here comes from a human donor with non-small cell lung cancer who had a complete response to radiotherapy plus ipilimumab.

The gene calls are TRBV7-2 and TRBJ2-3, with 10 bases lining up with TRBD2. Germline V gene lookup returns CDR1 SGHTA and CDR2 FQGNSA. The trim removed 2 bases at V and 2 bases at J, leaving 4 bases unmatched. This CDR3 is built from 16 residues. CDR3 bases: TGTGCCAGCAGCTTACGGACTAGCGGTTACACAGATACGCAGTATTTT. This gives the protein CASSLRTSGYTDTQYF. The whole variable domain, filled in from reference TRBV7-2 and TRBJ2-3, reads GAGVSQSPSNKVTEKGKDVELRCDPISGHTALYWYRQSLGQGLEFLIYFQGNSAPDKSGLPSDRFSAERTGGSVSTLTIQRTQQEDSAVYLCASSLRTSGYTDTQYFGPGTRLTVL.

The CDR3 sequence is CASSSRPPREQFF. CDR3 sequence (DNA): TGTGCCAGCAGCTCTCGACCACCGCGTGAGCAGTTCTTC. This sequence joins TRBV7-2 and TRBJ2-1, with unresolved D. The CDR3 is made up of 13 amino acids. Per germline, CDR1 SGHTA and CDR2 FQGNSA. V gave up 4 bases and J gave up 9 bases, with 13 bases separating them.

The V call is TRBV30, the J call TRBJ1-1; D might be TRBD1 (6 bases). Germline-derived CDR1 and CDR2 are GTSNPN and SVGIG (reference sequence). Trimming stripped 5 bases from V and 4 bases from J, with 17 bases between. The CDR3 totals 14 residues. This chain's CDR3 is CAWGKQGGSTEAFF. DNA of the CDR3: TGTGCCTGGGGTAAACAGGGTGGCAGCACTGAAGCTTTCTTT. The whole variable domain, remainder taken from reference TRBV30 and TRBJ1-1, is SQTIHQWPATLVQPVGSPLSLECTVEGTSNPNLYWYRQAAGRGLQLLFYSVGIGQISSEVPQNLSASRPQDRQFILSSKKLLLSDSGFYLCAWGKQGGSTEAFFGQGTRLTVV.

The CDR3 nucleotides are TGCGCCAGCAGCCGCCGGGACAAATGGCTGAGCGAGCAGTACTTC. The encoded protein is CASSRRDKWLSEQYF. The gene calls are TRBV4-1 and TRBJ2-7; a weak D match, TRBD1 (6 bases). In germline, CDR1 is MGHRA, CDR2 YSYEKL. This CDR3 comprises 15 residues. Trimming took off 4 bases at V and 6 bases at J, with 19 bases between the two ends.

This clone was observed a few times. Mismatch with germline at one junction end may stem from a read error. The rearrangement joins TRBV9 to TRBJ2-3; D perhaps matches TRBD2 (6 bases). The length of the CDR3 is 13 residues. Germline V gene sequence: CDR1 SGDLS, CDR2 YYNGEE. The CDR3: CASSVDYRGLANF. CDR3 sequence (DNA): TGTGCCAGCAGCGTAGACTATCGGGGACTTGCGAATTTT.

The chain is built from TRBV4-1 and TRBJ2-1; the match to TRBD1 covers 7 bases. Trimming took 4 bases from V and 1 from J; bases not matched to a gene: 4. The length of the CDR3 is 15 residues. Germline lookup yields CDR1 MGHRA and CDR2 YSYEKL. The CDR3 DNA reads TGCGCCAGCAGCCTACGACAGGGTTCCTACAATGAGCAGTTCTTC. Translating it yields CASSLRQGSYNEQFF.

The table lists this clone with a few counts. The V and J genes are TRBV19 and TRBJ1-2, with TRBD1 matching over 8 bases. With 9 bases clipped from V and 0 bases from J, the junction kept 6 bases outside the gene matches. The CDR3 sequence is 14 residues long. Looked up from germline, CDR1 is LNHDA and CDR2 is SQIVND (reference sequence). The CDR3, as DNA: TGTGCCAGCAGGACAGGGTATTCTAACTATGGCTACACCTTC. Amino acids: CASRTGYSNYGYTF.

This clone came up once. The chain links TRBV7-2 to TRBJ2-3; the D is unclear. The CDR3 extends over 14 amino acids. Looked up from germline, CDR1 is SGHTA and CDR2 is FQGNSA. V gave up 2 bases and J gave up 4 bases, with 10 bases separating them. The CDR3, as DNA: TGTGCCAGCAGCTTAAAAGGCAGACCAGATACGCAGTATTTT. It yields the protein CASSLKGRPDTQYF.

The gene calls are TRBV5-1 and TRBJ2-5, with D unclear. The CDR3 extends over 14 amino acids. Trimming took off 3 bases at V and 0 bases at J, with 9 bases between the two ends. CDR1 is SGHRS, CDR2 YFSETQ, per germline. The CDR3 nucleotides are TGCGCCAGCAGCTGTGGCAGCAACCAAGAGACCCAGTACTTC. Protein sequence: CASSCGSNQETQYF.

The chain couples TRBV9 to TRBJ1-5; perhaps TRBD1 as D (5 bases). This CDR3 is built from 15 residues. V was pared by 3 bases and J by 4 bases, with 14 bases between. CDR1 and CDR2 (germline): SGDLS, YYNGEE. CDR3 sequence reads: CASSATGTLNQPQHF. CDR3 nucleotide sequence: TGTGCCAGCAGCGCTACCGGGACTCTAAATCAGCCCCAGCATTTT.

The genes are TRBV5-6 and TRBJ2-2; D is undetermined. The CDR3 loop spans 13 amino acids. Germline lookup yields CDR1 SGHDT and CDR2 YYEEEE. Trimming shortened V by 5 bases and J by 5 bases, and 10 bases separated the two germline ends. Here the CDR3 DNA reads TGTGCCAGCAGGCTGGTTTCGACCGGGGAGCTGTTTTTT. Encoded protein: CASRLVSTGELFF.

CDR3 in amino acids: CASSLRAADNEKLFF. CDR3 sequence (DNA): TGCGCCAGCAGCTTGCGGGCCGCTGATAATGAAAAACTGTTTTTT. The chain combines TRBV5-1 with TRBJ1-4; D remains unclear. Germline assignment: CDR1 SGHRS and CDR2 YFSETQ. The CDR3 has 15 residues. Trimming stripped 1 base from V and 4 bases from J, with 11 bases between. Complete variable domain (other parts from reference TRBV5-1 and TRBJ1-4): KAGVTQTPRYLIKTRGQQVTLSCSPISGHRSVSWYQQTPGQGLQFLFEYFSETQRNKGNFPGRFSGRQFSNSRSEMNVSTLELGDSALYLCASSLRAADNEKLFFGSGTQLSVL.

V usage is TRBV10-1 and J usage is TRBJ2-1; possibly TRBD1 for D (5 bases). Trimming removed 4 bases at V and 4 bases at J, with 8 bases between. CDR3 length equals 13 residues. Germline CDR1 and CDR2: WNHNN and SYGVQD (reference sequence). The CDR3 loop reads CASSGQTYNEQFF. CDR3 DNA sequence: TGCGCCAGCAGTGGACAGACGTACAATGAGCAGTTCTTC.

This clone was seen only once. The V call is TRBV11-2, the J call TRBJ2-3; D is unclear. V lost 3 bases and J 10 bases, leaving 11 bases between the germline ends. The CDR3 is made up of 12 amino acids. From germline, CDR1 is SGHAT and CDR2 FQNNGV. CDR3 sequence reads: CASSFEVMAQYF. CDR3 DNA sequence: TGTGCCAGCAGCTTCGAAGTTATGGCGCAGTATTTT.

V usage is TRBV2 and J usage is TRBJ1-1; D unresolved. V lost 7 bases and J lost 1, with 10 bases in between. Germline values: CDR1 SNHLY, CDR2 FYNNEI. There are 13 residues in the CDR3. In DNA form, the CDR3 reads TGTGCCAGCAAAAAAGACGGGAACACTGAAGCTTTCTTT. This translates into CASKKDGNTEAFF.

The rearrangement uses TRBV18 and TRBJ2-1; TRBD1 matches 8 bases. The CDR3 contains 14 residues. Germline-derived CDR1 and CDR2 are KGHSH and LQKENI. Trimming took 5 bases from V and 3 from J; bases not matched to a gene: 3. CDR3 bases: TGTGCCAGCTCATCCGGGACAGGCTACAATGAGCAGTTCTTC. It translates to CASSSGTGYNEQFF.

For this clone: This sample includes further DNA sequences coding for the same CDR3. This chain connects TRBV5-6 to TRBJ2-2; D call uncertain. V lost 3 bases and J lost 5, with 20 bases in between. CDR3 size: 17 residues. The germline V gene has CDR1 SGHDT and CDR2 YYEEEE. The CDR3 is CASSSLGQSTRTGELFF. The CDR3 coding sequence is TGTGCCAGCAGCTCCTTAGGCCAATCGACAAGGACCGGGGAGCTGTTTTTT.

Within the sample, this clone is medium-sized. V gene TRBV5-1 combines with J gene TRBJ2-1, with D perhaps TRBD2 (5 bases). The germline V and J ends were trimmed by 0 bases and 8 bases, with 12 bases remaining between them. The germline V gene has CDR1 SGHRS and CDR2 YFSETQ. The CDR3 extends over 14 amino acids. CDR3: CASSLEVRGYEQFF. The CDR3 nucleotides are TGCGCCAGCAGCTTGGAGGTGCGAGGGTATGAGCAGTTCTTC.

The genes are TRBV6-6 and TRBJ1-6, with 7 nucleotides matching TRBD1. Losses at the gene ends were 6 bases for V and 7 bases for J; bases not matched to a gene: 9. Germline V gene data show CDR1 as MNHNY and CDR2 as SVGAGI (reference sequence). The CDR3 runs to 15 residues. The chain's CDR3 is CASSDTGQRNSPLHF. CDR3 in DNA: TGTGCCAGCAGCGATACGGGACAGCGGAATTCACCCCTCCACTTT.

The chain uses TRBV7-9 and TRBJ2-3, with TRBD2 as a possible D gene (6 bases). This CDR3 is 15 amino acids long. Germline CDR1 and CDR2: SEHNR and FQNEAQ (reference sequence). V lost 4 bases, J lost 0 bases, and 11 bases lay in between. CDR3 sequence: CASSWRVGSTDTQYF. CDR3 nucleotides: TGTGCCAGCAGCTGGAGGGTCGGAAGCACAGATACGCAGTATTTT.

V usage is TRBV19 and J usage is TRBJ1-6, with TRBD1 identical over 10 bases. Germline assignment: CDR1 LNHDA and CDR2 SQIVND (reference sequence). CDR3 length equals 20 residues. Trimming took 4 bases from V and 7 from J; bases not matched to a gene: 19. The CDR3 DNA reads as TGTGCCAGTAGTAACTATGCTTTCCCGGGACAGGGGATTGGAAATTCACCCCTCCACTTT. Translation: CASSNYAFPGQGIGNSPLHF.

V is TRBV5-1 and J is TRBJ1-1; D may be TRBD1 (5 bases). This CDR3 comprises 15 residues. Trimming removed 4 bases at V and 0 bases at J, with 13 bases between. The germline V gene has CDR1 SGHRS and CDR2 YFSETQ. The CDR3 region is CASSLDSSLNTEAFF. DNA of the CDR3: TGCGCCAGCAGCCTTGACAGTTCCCTGAACACTGAAGCTTTCTTT.

The DNA of the CDR3 is TGTGCCAGCAGCTTAGCGGGGGGTACGAACACTGAAGCTTTCTTT. Encoded protein: CASSLAGGTNTEAFF. J is TRBJ1-1 and V is TRBV7-9; maybe TRBD1 (5 bases). Germline V lookup: CDR1 SEHNR, CDR2 FQNEAQ (reference sequence). With 0 bases removed from V and 1 base from J, the gap between germline ends came to 9 bases. CDR3 length equals 15 residues.